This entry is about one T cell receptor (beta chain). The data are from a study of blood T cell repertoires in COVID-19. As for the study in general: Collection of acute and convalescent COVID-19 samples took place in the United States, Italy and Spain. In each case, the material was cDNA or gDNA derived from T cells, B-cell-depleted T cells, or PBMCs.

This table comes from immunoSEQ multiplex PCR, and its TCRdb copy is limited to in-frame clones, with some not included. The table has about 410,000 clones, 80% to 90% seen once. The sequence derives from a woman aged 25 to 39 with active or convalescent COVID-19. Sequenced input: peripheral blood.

The CDR3 here is CASSSRLAIHEQYF. Written as DNA, the CDR3 is TGTGCCAGCAGCTCCCGACTAGCAATCCACGAGCAGTACTTC. This chain connects TRBV5-4 to TRBJ2-7; 7 nucleotides align to TRBD2. CDR3 length equals 14 residues. Germline-derived CDR1 and CDR2 are SGHNT and YYREEE (reference sequence). The V gene end was trimmed by 3 bases and the J gene end by 5 bases; junction bases not matched to a gene: 8.